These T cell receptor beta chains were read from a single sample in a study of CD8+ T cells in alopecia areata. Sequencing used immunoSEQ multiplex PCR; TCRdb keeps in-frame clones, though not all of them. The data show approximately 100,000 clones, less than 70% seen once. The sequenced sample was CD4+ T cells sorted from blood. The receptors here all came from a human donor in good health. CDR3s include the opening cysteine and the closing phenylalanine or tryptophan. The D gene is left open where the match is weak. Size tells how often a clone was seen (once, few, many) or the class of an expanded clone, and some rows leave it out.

TGCAGCGTTCGCGGACAGGGGGGAATTTTAGAGACCCAGTACTTC	CSVRGQGGILETQYF	TRBJ2-5	TRBV29-1	.	TRBD1
TGTGCCAGTTCGCCTACCGGGACAGGGAACACTGAAGCTTTCTTT	CASSPTGTGNTEAFF	TRBJ1-1	TRBV19	.	TRBD1
TGTGCCAGCAGTTACCGGGGTGTGGGGGAAAAACTGTTTTTT	CASSYRGVGEKLFF	TRBJ1-4	TRBV6-5	few	.
TGTGCCAGCAGCGACAGGTGGGAGACCCAGTACTTC	CASSDRWETQYF	TRBJ2-5	TRBV9	few	.
TGCGCCAGCAGCTTGCCTGGAGGAGGGAACACTGAAGCTTTCTTT	CASSLPGGGNTEAFF	TRBJ1-1	TRBV5-1	.	.
TGTGCCAGCAGTTACACAGGGACAGTTCGATCACCCCTCCACTTT	CASSYTGTVRSPLHF	TRBJ1-6	TRBV6-5	.	TRBD1
TGCGCCAGCAGCTTGGCCCTGGGACAGGGAAGCATAGCTGAGCAGTTCTTC	CASSLALGQGSIAEQFF	TRBJ2-1	TRBV5-1	few	TRBD1
TGTGCCAGCAGCCAAGAGGTGCTCGGGACAGGGGGCATGAACACTGAAGCTTTCTTT	CASSQEVLGTGGMNTEAFF	TRBJ1-1	TRBV4-2	.	TRBD1
TGTGCCAGCAGCTTACCTACTTTGCCGGGTGACTACGAGCAGTACTTC	CASSLPTLPGDYEQYF	TRBJ2-7	TRBV7-9	few	.
TGTGCCAGCAGCTTACAGGGCTATGGCTACACCTTC	CASSLQGYGYTF	TRBJ1-2	TRBV7-2	few	.
TGCAGCGTCCTCGGGTCGGGCAAGGAAAAACTGTTTTTT	CSVLGSGKEKLFF	TRBJ1-4	TRBV29-1	.	.
TGTGCCAGCAGTGAAGAAGGAGGGGGCCAGCCCCAGCATTTT	CASSEEGGGQPQHF	TRBJ1-5	TRBV25-1	.	TRBD1
TGTGCCAGCAGCCGAATTGAGACCGGGGAGCTGTTTTTT	CASSRIETGELFF	TRBJ2-2	TRBV5-4	.	.
TGTGCCAGCAGCGCCAGGTGGAGGGAAAGCTCCTACGAGCAGTACTTC	CASSARWRESSYEQYF	TRBJ2-7	TRBV5-6	.	.
TGTGCCAGCTCACACCCGACAGGAAACTATGGCTACACCTTC	CASSHPTGNYGYTF	TRBJ1-2	TRBV18	few	.
TGTGCCAGCAGTGAGGCGGTCAATGAGCAGTTCTTC	CASSEAVNEQFF	TRBJ2-1	TRBV2	.	.
TGTGCTAGTGGTTTGGTCCCCGATGGGGCAGTGGGCACAGATACGCAGTATTTT	CASGLVPDGAVGTDTQYF	TRBJ2-3	TRBV12-5	.	.
TGTGCCAGCAGCCAAGATTTTAGGGGTGAGGCTTTCTTT	CASSQDFRGEAFF	TRBJ1-1	TRBV14	many	.
TGTGCCAGCAGCCCTACAGGCGCTTCACCCCTCCACTTT	CASSPTGASPLHF	TRBJ1-6	TRBV6-6	.	.
TGCAGCGTTGCGACAGGGGGCCTTGGCTATGGCTACACCTTC	CSVATGGLGYGYTF	TRBJ1-2	TRBV29-1	.	TRBD1
TGTGCCAGCAGCCCCACCCCGAGTAGCACAGATACGCAGTATTTT	CASSPTPSSTDTQYF	TRBJ2-3	TRBV7-9	.	.